Presented here are 21 T cell receptor beta chains from one specimen sequenced in a study of T-cell reconstitution after alpha-beta-depleted transplantation in children. Construction of the TCRbeta library involved unique molecular identifiers. TCRdb re-called the PCR reads through MiXCR, storing one row per CDR3 protein. The sample carries 350,000 to 400,000 distinct CDR3 sequences, roughly 20% recorded once. The sample in question was PBMCs from the stem cell graft donor, obtained from the stem cell graft. These receptors were obtained from a human donor who donated a stem cell graft to a child with acute myeloid leukemia.

This clonotype was detected only a few times. This chain joins TRBV4-3 and TRBJ1-6; a possible D gene is TRBD1 (5 bases). CDR1 and CDR2 (germline): LGHNA, YSLEER. Trimming removed 3 bases from V and 6 bases from J, with 9 bases in between. The CDR3 extends over 14 amino acids. The DNA for the CDR3 is TGCGCCAGCAGCCAGGGCGACAGTAATTCACCCCTCCACTTT. Its translation: CASSQGDSNSPLHF.

This clonotype appeared many times. The chain links TRBV29-1 to TRBJ1-5, with 7 positions matching TRBD1. This CDR3 has 13 residues. V lost 7 bases to trimming and J lost 3 bases; unmatched junction nucleotides: 6. CDR1 and CDR2 (germline): SQVTM, ANQGSEA. CDR3 amino acids: CSARGGPNQPQHF. In DNA form, the CDR3 reads TGCAGCGCCAGGGGGGGACCCAATCAGCCCCAGCATTTT.

V usage is TRBV4-3 and J usage is TRBJ2-7; a possible D gene is TRBD2 (5 bases). V was shortened by 0 bases and J by 5 bases, with 20 bases between the two germline ends. The CDR3 sequence is 17 residues long. Germline V gene sequence: CDR1 LGHNA, CDR2 YSLEER. The chain's CDR3 is CASSQDYGRAGGDEQYF. The CDR3 region has the DNA TGCGCCAGCAGCCAAGATTACGGTAGGGCGGGCGGCGACGAGCAGTACTTC.

The rearrangement joins TRBV12-3 or TRBV12-4 to TRBJ1-6, with D possibly TRBD1 on 6 matching bases. This CDR3 is built from 15 residues. Trimming cost V 5 bases and J 4 bases, with 12 bases left between them. The CDR3 DNA reads TGTGCCAGCAGTCCCGAGGACAGATATAATTCACCCCTCCACTTT. Protein sequence: CASSPEDRYNSPLHF.

The rearrangement joins TRBV7-9 to TRBJ1-1; 7 nucleotides line up with TRBD1. Trimming took 4 bases from V and 7 from J; bases not matched to a gene: 9. The CDR3 sequence is 14 residues long. CDR1 is SEHNR and CDR2 is FQNEAQ in the germline V gene (reference sequence). CDR3 bases: TGTGCCAGCAGCTCCCGGGACAGAGAGATTGAAGCTTTCTTT. Translated, it gives CASSSRDREIEAFF.

The CDR3 sequence is CASSPWTGSSYNEQFF. CDR3 nucleotide sequence: TGCGCCAGCAGCCCCTGGACAGGGAGCTCCTACAATGAGCAGTTCTTC. This sequence joins TRBV5-1 and TRBJ2-1; 8 nucleotides match TRBD1. This CDR3 region has 16 residues. Per the germline V gene, CDR1 is SGHRS and CDR2 is YFSETQ. The V segment lost 4 bases and the J segment 0 bases; nucleotides outside the gene matches: 6.

The rearrangement links TRBV6-5 to TRBJ2-2; D is perhaps TRBD1 (5 bases). There are 13 residues in the CDR3. V lost 2 bases, J lost 5 bases, and 6 bases lay in between. From germline, CDR1 is MNHEY and CDR2 SVGAGI. CDR3 coding DNA: TGTGCCAGCAGTTACGGGGCGACCGGGGAGCTGTTTTTT. Residues: CASSYGATGELFF.

This rearrangement joins TRBV3-1 to TRBJ2-7; possible D gene TRBD2, 5 bases. The CDR3 has 13 amino acids. The V end lost 3 bases, the J end lost 2 bases, and 8 bases lay between the germline ends. Germline lookup yields CDR1 LGHDT and CDR2 YNNKEL (reference sequence). The CDR3 is CASSHLRAYEQYF. In DNA, the CDR3 is TGTGCCAGCAGCCACTTGAGGGCCTACGAGCAGTACTTC.

This chain links TRBV12-3 or TRBV12-4 with TRBJ2-7; 7 bases match TRBD2. The V gene end was trimmed by 1 base and the J gene end by 7 bases; junction bases not matched to a gene: 7. The CDR3 contains 14 residues. This CDR3 is CASSLGAGEREQYF. For the CDR3, the DNA is TGTGCCAGCAGTTTAGGTGCGGGAGAGCGGGAGCAGTACTTC.

This clonotype occurred a few times. The chain uses TRBV5-1 and TRBJ2-1; 8 bases map to TRBD2. The germline V gene has CDR1 SGHRS and CDR2 YFSETQ. This CDR3 contains 16 residues. The V and J ends lost 5 bases and 2 bases, in that order; junction bases with no gene match: 9. The CDR3 sequence is CASSPGLAHTYNEQFF. The CDR3 DNA sequence: TGCGCCAGCAGTCCCGGACTAGCCCACACCTACAATGAGCAGTTCTTC.

The chain is built from TRBV25-1 and TRBJ2-7; perhaps TRBD2 as D (6 bases). This CDR3 is 12 amino acids long. Germline lookup yields CDR1 MGHDK and CDR2 SYGVNS. The V end was cut by 9 bases, the J end by 5 bases, with 14 bases between. The CDR3 DNA is TGTGCCAGTTCGGGGGTAGGGGACGAGCAGTACTTC. This sequence encodes CASSGVGDEQYF.

This clonotype turned up a few times. The chain couples TRBV6-2 or TRBV6-3 to TRBJ2-7, with 8 bases aligning to TRBD2. From germline, CDR1 is MNHEY and CDR2 SVGEGT. The CDR3 is 16 amino acids. V gave up 1 base and J gave up 0 bases; unmatched junction bases: 5. The CDR3 sequence: CASSYLAGLFSYEQYF. The CDR3 nucleotides read TGTGCCAGCAGTTACTTAGCGGGACTGTTCTCCTACGAGCAGTACTTC.

This clonotype was seen more than once but under ten times. This rearrangement joins TRBV4-3 to TRBJ2-2; no reliable D call. CDR3 length: 15 amino acids. The germline V gene has CDR1 LGHNA and CDR2 YSLEER. The V end lost 1 base, the J end lost 1 base, and 7 bases lay between the germline ends. The CDR3 loop reads CASSQGVLNTGELFF. In DNA, the CDR3 is TGCGCCAGCAGCCAAGGGGTTCTGAACACCGGGGAGCTGTTTTTT.

This chain uses TRBV20-1 with TRBJ2-1; 12 bases fit TRBD2. Losses at the gene ends were 4 bases for V and 8 bases for J; bases not matched to a gene: 3. This CDR3 comprises 13 residues. Germline V CDR1 and CDR2: DFQATT, SNEGSKA (reference sequence). For the CDR3, the DNA is TGCAGTGCTATACGACTAGCGGGAGATGAGCAGTTCTTC. Translated: CSAIRLAGDEQFF.

This clonotype came up a few times. The chain uses TRBV7-8 and TRBJ2-5; 9 bases are a match to TRBD2. Germline values: CDR1 SGHVS, CDR2 FQNEAQ. The CDR3 sequence is 16 residues long. Unmatched junction bases numbered 9, after V lost 1 base and J lost 6 bases. The CDR3 region is CASSLVGTSLRKTQYF. In DNA form, the CDR3 reads TGTGCCAGCAGCTTAGTGGGGACTAGCCTTCGAAAGACCCAGTACTTC.

The V call is TRBV6-2 or TRBV6-3, the J call TRBJ2-5; 14 nucleotides line up with TRBD2. This CDR3 is built from 19 residues. J was trimmed by 4 bases and V by 6 bases; bases with no gene match: 16. The germline V gene encodes CDR1 MNHEY and CDR2 SVGEGT. The CDR3 DNA reads TGTGCCAGCAGAGCACCTGGTGGGGGACTAGCGGGAGTCTCAGAGACCCAGTACTTC. Its protein product is CASRAPGGGLAGVSETQYF.

This clonotype was detected ten times or more. V is TRBV9 and J is TRBJ2-7, with a tentative D call TRBD1 (5 bases). V was clipped by 0 bases and J by 0 bases, with 10 bases between them. CDR3 length: 15 residues. From germline, CDR1 is SGDLS and CDR2 YYNGEE. This CDR3 is CASSVGVRDSYEQYF. The DNA for the CDR3 is TGTGCCAGCAGCGTAGGTGTCAGGGACTCCTACGAGCAGTACTTC.

The J gene is TRBJ2-1, the V gene TRBV24-1, with 10 bases that match TRBD2. The CDR3 is 16 amino acids. The trim removed 5 bases at V and 6 bases at J, leaving 9 bases unmatched. Germline CDR1 is KGHDR and CDR2 is SFDVKD. Here the CDR3 reads CATSGFGLAGVNEQFF. The CDR3 nucleotides are TGTGCCACCAGTGGCTTTGGGCTAGCGGGAGTCAATGAGCAGTTCTTC.

The rearrangement links TRBV24-1 to TRBJ2-1; 7 bases fit TRBD1. Germline trimming cut 7 bases from V and 0 bases from J; bases unmatched to any gene: 8. Germline values: CDR1 KGHDR, CDR2 SFDVKD. The CDR3 has 16 amino acids. CDR3 amino acids: CATSGIQGSSYNEQFF. Here the CDR3 DNA reads TGTGCCACCAGCGGGATACAGGGGAGCTCCTACAATGAGCAGTTCTTC.

This chain links TRBV20-1 with TRBJ2-7; D is unresolved. CDR1 and CDR2 from the germline V gene are DFQATT and SNEGSKA (reference sequence). The CDR3 is 15 amino acids. The V end was cut by 0 bases, the J end by 0 bases, with 12 bases between. CDR3 nucleotide sequence: TGCAGTGCTAGAGATCTTACCCAACCCTCCTACGAGCAGTACTTC. It yields the protein CSARDLTQPSYEQYF.

In this sample, this clonotype turned up many times. This chain connects TRBV28 to TRBJ1-3; D not certain. There are 15 residues in the CDR3. Germline values: CDR1 MDHEN, CDR2 SYDVKM. The V and J ends lost 7 bases and 2 bases respectively, with 15 bases between them. The CDR3 is CASKEEGFAGNTIYF. The CDR3 DNA is TGTGCCAGCAAGGAGGAGGGCTTTGCTGGAAACACCATATATTTT.